These 28 T cell receptor beta chains originate from one sample sequenced in a study of technical replicates of blood from a handful of donors. TCRdb keeps only in-frame clones here, not all; method: immunoSEQ multiplex PCR. The sample has about 83,000 clones, roughly nine tenths seen once; the top ten hold about 0.23%. Sequencing used T cells isolated from PBMCs. The receptors shown here come from a human donor in good health.

This rearrangement joins TRBV30 to TRBJ2-2; a possible D gene is TRBD2 (5 bases). The CDR3 consists of 15 residues. V dropped 2 bases and J dropped 0 bases, with 10 bases sitting between them. Germline lookup yields CDR1 GTSNPN and CDR2 SVGIG (reference sequence). The CDR3 nucleotides read TGTGCCTGGAGTCCGGGGTGGCCGAACACCGGGGAGCTGTTTTTT. Protein product: CAWSPGWPNTGELFF. Filled out from reference TRBV30 and TRBJ2-2, the complete variable domain reads SQTIHQWPATLVQPVGSPLSLECTVEGTSNPNLYWYRQAAGRGLQLLFYSVGIGQISSEVPQNLSASRPQDRQFILSSKKLLLSDSGFYLCAWSPGWPNTGELFFGEGSRLTVL.

This chain uses TRBV6-5 with TRBJ2-7, with a weak D call TRBD2 (6 bases). CDR1 is MNHEY and CDR2 is SVGAGI in the germline V gene. V gave up 6 bases and J gave up 2 bases, with 14 bases separating them. This CDR3 contains 14 residues. CDR3 sequence reads: CASRPGTATYEQYF. CDR3 coding DNA: TGTGCCAGCAGACCCGGGACTGCGACCTACGAGCAGTACTTC.

The gene calls are TRBV7-9 and TRBJ1-3; D uncertain. Trimming left V 5 bases short and J 0 bases short, with 8 bases between. Germline CDR1 is SEHNR and CDR2 is FQNEAQ (reference sequence). This CDR3 is built from 14 residues. This CDR3 reads CASSPRHSGNTIYF. In nucleotides, the CDR3 is TGTGCCAGCAGCCCGAGGCACTCTGGAAACACCATATATTTT.

This clone occurred a few times. The chain links TRBV6-1 to TRBJ2-7; D is perhaps TRBD2 (5 bases). The CDR3 has 11 residues. Trimming cost V 6 bases and J 10 bases, with 13 bases left between them. CDR1 is MNHNS and CDR2 is SASEGT in the germline V gene. CDR3 protein: CASRDSHRQYF. Here the CDR3 DNA reads TGTGCCAGCAGGGACTCTCACAGACAGTACTTC.

The chain combines TRBV6-5 with TRBJ1-3; D ambiguous. The CDR3 has 14 residues. Germline CDR1 and CDR2: MNHEY and SVGAGI. Between the trimmed V and J ends, which lost 6 bases and 1 base, there was a span of 10 bases. DNA of the CDR3: TGTGCCAGCAGAACTGGAGGTTCTGGAAACACCATATATTTT. The encoded protein is CASRTGGSGNTIYF.

V usage is TRBV5-1 and J usage is TRBJ2-5, with 11 nucleotides matching TRBD2. The CDR3 sequence is 18 residues long. V dropped 0 bases and J dropped 5; count of bases not matched to a gene: 12. CDR1 is SGHRS, CDR2 YFSETQ, per germline. The CDR3 region is CASSLANSGRARQETQYF. In DNA, the CDR3 is TGCGCCAGCAGCTTGGCCAATAGCGGGAGGGCTAGGCAGGAGACCCAGTACTTC.

This chain joins TRBV13 and TRBJ2-7; TRBD2 aligns across 10 bases. CDR1 PRHDT and CDR2 FYEKMQ come from the germline V gene (reference sequence). V shed 5 bases, J shed 2 bases, and the junction held 9 bases outside the gene matches. CDR3 length: 16 amino acids. CDR3 DNA sequence: TGTGCCAGCAGCCCCCTTACTAGCGGGGTAACCTACGAGCAGTACTTC. It encodes CASSPLTSGVTYEQYF.

V is TRBV7-9 and J is TRBJ1-1, with D possibly TRBD1 on 6 matching bases. Deletions cut 5 bases from V and 6 bases from J, with 13 bases between. The CDR3 has 13 amino acids. Germline CDR1 is SEHNR and CDR2 is FQNEAQ (reference sequence). CDR3 loop: CASSPRTVPEAFF. Here the CDR3 DNA reads TGTGCCAGCAGCCCGCGGACAGTCCCTGAAGCTTTCTTT.

The chain links TRBV5-1 to TRBJ2-1; 7 bases map to TRBD2. Unmatched junction bases numbered 15, after V lost 4 bases and J lost 8 bases. The CDR3 has 16 amino acids. CDR1 is SGHRS, CDR2 YFSETQ, per germline. CDR3 region: CASSLLGGAVIDEQFF. For the CDR3, the DNA is TGCGCCAGCAGCCTCCTGGGAGGGGCGGTCATAGATGAGCAGTTCTTC. Supplemented by reference TRBV5-1 and TRBJ2-1, the full variable domain reads KAGVTQTPRYLIKTRGQQVTLSCSPISGHRSVSWYQQTPGQGLQFLFEYFSETQRNKGNFPGRFSGRQFSNSRSEMNVSTLELGDSALYLCASSLLGGAVIDEQFFGPGTRLTVL.

V is TRBV25-1 and J is TRBJ1-2; 7 nucleotides line up with TRBD1. The V gene end was trimmed by 3 bases and the J gene end by 0 bases; junction bases not matched to a gene: 10. Germline V gene lookup returns CDR1 MGHDK and CDR2 SYGVNS. The CDR3 loop spans 17 amino acids. Here the CDR3 reads CASSDLGKGATNYGYTF. The CDR3 nucleotides are TGTGCCAGCAGTGATTTGGGGAAGGGGGCGACTAACTATGGCTACACCTTC.

This clone appeared once. The chain employs TRBV27 and TRBJ1-2; 7 bases fit TRBD1. Germline V lookup: CDR1 MNHEY, CDR2 SMNVEV (reference sequence). The CDR3 runs 14 residues. Trimming took 5 bases from V and 4 from J; bases not matched to a gene: 7. The CDR3 reads CASSEGGGGYGYTF. The CDR3 nucleotides read TGTGCCAGCAGTGAAGGGGGCGGCGGCTATGGCTACACCTTC.

The chain links TRBV7-9 to TRBJ2-7; D unresolved. Trimming left V 3 bases short and J 2 bases short, with 17 bases between. CDR3 size: 16 residues. Per the germline V gene, CDR1 is SEHNR and CDR2 is FQNEAQ (reference sequence). This chain's CDR3 is CASSFIGSRPTYEQYF. CDR3 nucleotides: TGTGCCAGCAGCTTCATTGGGTCTAGGCCCACCTACGAGCAGTACTTC.

Only one count was recorded for this clone. V and J are TRBV6-1 and TRBJ2-7; TRBD2 might be the D (5 bases). Germline V gene data show CDR1 as MNHNS and CDR2 as SASEGT. This CDR3 is built from 13 residues. Trimming stripped 3 bases from V and 4 bases from J, with 10 bases between. The DNA of the CDR3 is TGTGCCAGCAGTGAGGCTAGCTCGTACGAGCAGTACTTC. This gives the protein CASSEASSYEQYF.

V usage is TRBV30 and J usage is TRBJ2-5, with a weak D call TRBD2 (6 bases). The CDR3 has 14 residues. Germline loops: CDR1 GTSNPN, CDR2 SVGIG (reference sequence). Deletions cut 8 bases from V and 2 bases from J, with 18 bases between. CDR3 sequence: CAVGGNLIQETQYF. CDR3 nucleotides: TGTGCCGTCGGGGGAAACTTGATACAAGAGACCCAGTACTTC.

The V and J genes are TRBV6-1 and TRBJ1-2; D may be TRBD1 (5 bases). Germline V gene lookup returns CDR1 MNHNS and CDR2 SASEGT. The V gene lost 4 bases and the J gene lost 0 bases, with 9 bases spanning the gap. CDR3 size: 14 residues. The CDR3 here is CASSGGGSNYGYTF. Written as DNA, the CDR3 is TGTGCCAGCAGTGGGGGCGGCTCTAACTATGGCTACACCTTC.

The CDR3: CASGWGLSGELFF. CDR3 in DNA: TGTGCTAGTGGTTGGGGACTTTCCGGGGAGCTGTTTTTT. This chain joins TRBV12-5 and TRBJ2-2; D might be TRBD2 (6 bases). The germline gives CDR1 LGHNT, CDR2 FRNRAP. Deletions cut 4 bases from V and 6 bases from J, with 9 bases between. The CDR3 sequence is 13 residues long.

The rearrangement uses TRBV25-1 and TRBJ1-1, with a tentative D call TRBD1 (6 bases). V gave up 2 bases and J gave up 4 bases, with 14 bases separating them. The germline V gene has CDR1 MGHDK and CDR2 SYGVNS. This CDR3 spans 15 amino acids. CDR3 sequence (DNA): TGTGCCAGCAGTGAAGGCGACAGGTTCTTCACTGAAGCTTTCTTT. It is translated as CASSEGDRFFTEAFF.

The chain is built from TRBV6-6 and TRBJ2-7; 11 bases agree with TRBD1. The CDR3 is 14 amino acids. V dropped 7 bases and J dropped 3; count of bases not matched to a gene: 5. CDR1 and CDR2 (germline): MNHNY, SVGAGI (reference sequence). The CDR3 spells CASNPGTGGYEQYF. Written as DNA, the CDR3 is TGTGCCAGCAACCCCGGGACAGGGGGCTACGAGCAGTACTTC.

The rearrangement links TRBV4-1 to TRBJ2-2; D call uncertain. The CDR3 spans 12 residues. V shed 2 bases and J shed 5 bases, with 3 bases lying between them. CDR1 is MGHRA, CDR2 YSYEKL, per germline. In DNA form, the CDR3 reads TGCGCCAGCAGCCAATTAACCGGGGAGCTGTTTTTT. It yields the protein CASSQLTGELFF.

V and J are TRBV9 and TRBJ1-2; the D is unclear. Trimming left V 3 bases short and J 6 bases short, with 12 bases between. Germline CDR1 is SGDLS and CDR2 is YYNGEE. The CDR3 contains 13 residues. The CDR3 nucleotides read TGTGCCAGCAGCGAACTTCTGGAGGATGGCTACACCTTC. As protein: CASSELLEDGYTF.

The rearrangement uses TRBV18 and TRBJ2-1, with a tentative D call TRBD2 (7 bases). With 0 bases removed from V and 6 bases from J, the gap between germline ends came to 30 bases. The CDR3 loop spans 21 amino acids. In germline, CDR1 is KGHSH, CDR2 LQKENI. Written as DNA, the CDR3 is TGTGCCAGCTCACCACCCCCCTGGACGGGATTAGTTGGCCGGGGGGCCAATGAGCAGTTCTTC. Protein: CASSPPPWTGLVGRGANEQFF.

This chain uses TRBV4-2 with TRBJ2-7; 7 nucleotides align to TRBD2. The V gene's germline CDR1 is LGHNA and CDR2 YNFKEQ. This CDR3 spans 15 amino acids. With V trimmed by 3 bases and J by 3 bases, 8 bases remained unmatched. As DNA, the CDR3 is TGTGCCAGCAGCCAGTTAAGCGGGAAAGACTACGAGCAGTACTTC. Its translation is CASSQLSGKDYEQYF.

This chain uses TRBV7-2 with TRBJ1-5, with D unclear. This CDR3 has 12 residues. Germline values: CDR1 SGHTA, CDR2 FQGNSA. V lost 1 base and J 7 bases, leaving 5 bases between the germline ends. CDR3 in amino acids: CASSLGGQPQHF. CDR3 coding DNA: TGTGCCAGCAGCTTAGGAGGGCAGCCCCAGCATTTT.

This chain joins TRBV19 and TRBJ2-1; 10 bases agree with TRBD1. With V trimmed by 7 bases and J by 5 bases, 11 bases remained unmatched. The CDR3 length is 16 residues. Per the germline V gene, CDR1 is LNHDA and CDR2 is SQIVND (reference sequence). Here the CDR3 DNA reads TGTGCCAGTACCAAAACCGGGACAGGGGCCGACAATGAGCAGTTCTTC. Protein: CASTKTGTGADNEQFF. The full variable domain, with the rest looked up from reference TRBV19 and TRBJ2-1, is DGGITQSPKYLFRKEGQNVTLSCEQNLNHDAMYWYRQDPGQGLRLIYYSQIVNDFQKGDIAEGYSVSREKKESFPLTVTSAQKNPTAFYLCASTKTGTGADNEQFFGPGTRLTVL.

The chain joins TRBV28 to TRBJ2-7; 8 nucleotides agree with TRBD1. V was pared by 1 base and J by 6 bases, with 5 bases of the junction left unmatched. The CDR3 extends over 14 amino acids. From germline, CDR1 is MDHEN and CDR2 SYDVKM. The DNA for the CDR3 is TGTGCCAGCAGTTTATCCCAGGGGGCAAGCGAGCAGTACTTC. This encodes CASSLSQGASEQYF.

This sequence joins TRBV28 and TRBJ2-7, with 10 bases identical to TRBD2. Germline CDR1 is MDHEN and CDR2 is SYDVKM. This CDR3 contains 17 residues. The V and J ends lost 5 bases and 3 bases, in that order; junction bases with no gene match: 13. The CDR3 DNA reads TGTGCCAGCAGTCCCCACTGGGGGGGACTAGCGATCTACGAGCAGTACTTC. It encodes CASSPHWGGLAIYEQYF.

This chain connects TRBV28 to TRBJ1-2, with D possibly being TRBD1 (5 bases). Trimming pared 7 bases from V and 8 bases from J, leaving 23 bases between. CDR3 length: 15 amino acids. Per germline, CDR1 MDHEN and CDR2 SYDVKM. The CDR3 loop is CASIEGADRGGGYTF. CDR3 in DNA: TGTGCCAGCATAGAAGGGGCCGATAGAGGTGGGGGCTACACCTTC.

This chain connects TRBV19 to TRBJ1-2; D unresolved. CDR3 size: 15 residues. Germline CDR1 and CDR2: LNHDA and SQIVND (reference sequence). Trimming left V 0 bases short and J 4 bases short, with 12 bases between. The chain's CDR3 is CASSIDLGVLYGYTF. CDR3 nucleotide sequence: TGTGCCAGTAGTATAGATCTCGGGGTCCTCTATGGCTACACCTTC.